This TCR beta chain was recovered during a study of graft-versus-host responses after intestinal transplantation. Overall study context: Transplant recipients had multivisceral, liver-intestinal, or isolated intestinal grafts. The whole recipient group had anti-thymocyte globulin induction followed by tacrolimus and steroids for two to three years. Findings of the study overall: Present in recipient marrow, GvH clones included some that appeared first in ileum or blood.

Clones were sequenced by immunoSEQ multiplex PCR, and TCRdb holds only the in-frame ones, with some missing. This sample has 8,500 to 10,000 clones; around 91% occur once, and the top ten carry roughly 2.5%. Concerning this clone: Its antigen is undetermined.

Here the sequenced sample was PBMCs, taken approximately 46 days after intestinal transplant. The receptor's source is a human patient who received an intestinal transplant, so some T cells may come from the graft donor.

CDR3 sequence (DNA): TGTGCCAGCAGCCAAGACTCCGGGACAGGGTACTACTACGAGCAGTACTTC. It yields the protein CASSQDSGTGYYYEQYF. The V call is TRBV4-2, the J call TRBJ2-7; 9 bases agree with TRBD1. This CDR3 has 17 amino acids. Trimming cost V 0 bases and J 3 bases; bases outside gene matches: 9. CDR1 is LGHNA, CDR2 YNFKEQ, per germline.